A single sample is the source of the 14 T cell receptor beta chains below, sequenced in a study of cytomegalovirus exposure and HLA in healthy donors. The PCR made use of 60 Vbeta and 13 Jbeta primers. Here immunoSEQ multiplex PCR was the method, and the copy in TCRdb shows in-frame clones only, minus some. The data show approximately 160,000 clones, with 77% seen just once and around 3% held by the top ten. Sequencing was done on a sample of PBMCs. The receptors shown here come from a woman aged 40 to 55 in good health and CMV-seropositive.

This chain uses TRBV5-6 with TRBJ1-5; D possibly corresponds to TRBD1 (6 bases). Trimming stripped 0 bases from V and 0 bases from J, with 13 bases between. CDR1 SGHDT and CDR2 YYEEEE come from the germline V gene. CDR3 length: 17 residues. The CDR3 nucleotides read TGTGCCAGCAGCTTGGCTCAGGGGCCTTATAGCAATCAGCCCCAGCATTTT. Its protein is CASSLAQGPYSNQPQHF.

In the case of this clone: The same CDR3 arises from other DNA sequences in this sample as well. The gene calls are TRBV7-2 and TRBJ2-3; 8 bases align to TRBD1. The V gene's germline CDR1 is SGHTA and CDR2 FQGNSA. Losses at the gene ends were 0 bases for V and 1 base for J; bases not matched to a gene: 0. CDR3 size: 15 residues. CDR3 sequence reads: CASSLAGQGTDTQYF. The CDR3 nucleotides are TGTGCCAGCAGCTTAGCGGGACAGGGCACAGATACGCAGTATTTT. The variable domain in full, with the rest retrieved from reference TRBV7-2 and TRBJ2-3, is GAGVSQSPSNKVTEKGKDVELRCDPISGHTALYWYRQSLGQGLEFLIYFQGNSAPDKSGLPSDRFSAERTGGSVSTLTIQRTQQEDSAVYLCASSLAGQGTDTQYFGPGTRLTVL.

This chain joins TRBV28 and TRBJ1-2; tentative D call: TRBD1 (6 bases). This CDR3 contains 12 residues. With 11 bases removed from V and 2 bases from J, the gap between germline ends came to 12 bases. CDR1 MDHEN and CDR2 SYDVKM come from the germline V gene. The CDR3 sequence is CALGGGNYGYTF. The CDR3 bases are TGTGCCCTAGGGGGGGGAAACTATGGCTACACCTTC.

This chain joins TRBV6-5 and TRBJ2-2; 8 bases match TRBD1. V was pared by 10 bases and J by 7 bases, with 8 bases of the junction left unmatched. Germline V gene data show CDR1 as MNHEY and CDR2 as SVGAGI. The CDR3 consists of 13 residues. The CDR3 sequence: CATGRGRDGELFF. The CDR3 bases are TGTGCCACAGGCAGGGGGCGGGACGGGGAGCTGTTTTTT.

The V and J genes are TRBV30 and TRBJ2-7; TRBD2 matches 11 bases. Germline CDR1 and CDR2: GTSNPN and SVGIG (reference sequence). The CDR3 has 13 residues. Losses at the gene ends were 7 bases for V and 7 bases for J; bases not matched to a gene: 9. DNA of the CDR3: TGTGCCTCCAGAACTAGCGGGGGCCTTGAGCAGTACTTC. Translation: CASRTSGGLEQYF.

The V call is TRBV2, the J call TRBJ2-1; 13 bases agree with TRBD2. V was clipped by 7 bases and J by 3 bases; unmatched bases: 6. CDR1 and CDR2 from the germline V gene are SNHLY and FYNNEI. The CDR3 spans 16 residues. Here the CDR3 DNA reads TGTGCCAGCAAAGGACTAGCGGGAGACATCTACAATGAGCAGTTCTTC. Translating it yields CASKGLAGDIYNEQFF.

This chain connects TRBV7-2 to TRBJ2-5; tentative D call: TRBD2 (6 bases). Trimming shortened V by 5 bases and J by 3 bases, and 10 bases separated the two germline ends. The CDR3 has 13 residues. Germline V gene sequence: CDR1 SGHTA, CDR2 FQGNSA. The CDR3 nucleotides are TGTGCCAGCAGCCAGGAGGGGAAAGAGACCCAGTACTTC. Translating it yields CASSQEGKETQYF.

The J gene is TRBJ1-3, the V gene TRBV7-9; 12 nucleotides line up with TRBD1. The ends lost 6 bases at V and 4 bases at J; junction bases unmatched: 16. CDR1 is SEHNR and CDR2 is FQNEAQ in the germline V gene (reference sequence). The CDR3 contains 19 residues. The CDR3 region has the DNA TGTGCCAGCAGTTACTACGGGACAGGGGGCGTAGTAAGGGGAAACACCATATATTTT. It translates to CASSYYGTGGVVRGNTIYF.

The rearrangement links TRBV2 to TRBJ1-6; D uncertain. Trimming removed 3 bases at V and 10 bases at J, with 13 bases between. Germline CDR1 reads SNHLY; CDR2 reads FYNNEI. The CDR3 is made up of 14 amino acids. The CDR3 DNA is TGTGCCAGCAGTGACAGCGGGGAGAGGTCACCCCTCCACTTT. Protein sequence: CASSDSGERSPLHF. Complete variable domain (other parts from reference TRBV2 and TRBJ1-6): EPEVTQTPSHQVTQMGQEVILRCVPISNHLYFYWYRQILGQKVEFLVSFYNNEISEKSEIFDDQFSVERPDGSNFTLKIRSTKLEDSAMYFCASSDSGERSPLHFGNGTRLTVT.

CDR3 amino acids: CSVAIPGQNTDTQYF. Here the CDR3 DNA reads TGCAGCGTTGCAATCCCGGGACAAAACACAGATACGCAGTATTTT. The V gene is TRBV29-1, the J gene TRBJ2-3; a weak D match, TRBD1 (6 bases). The V gene lost 4 bases and the J gene lost 2 bases, with 16 bases spanning the gap. Germline CDR1 is SQVTM and CDR2 is ANQGSEA. The CDR3 has 15 amino acids.

The chain recombines TRBV6-5 with TRBJ1-1; 9 positions match TRBD1. Trimming removed 8 bases from V and 10 bases from J; junction bases left unmatched: 11. The CDR3 sequence is 13 residues long. Germline V gene sequence: CDR1 MNHEY, CDR2 SVGAGI. The CDR3 coding sequence is TGTGCCAGCTGTCAAGGGGGGACAGGGTCAGCTTTCTTT. Protein: CASCQGGTGSAFF.

CDR3 amino acids: CATGEGGTDTQYF. CDR3 nucleotide sequence: TGTGCAACGGGGGAGGGAGGCACAGATACGCAGTATTTT. The V gene is TRBV6-5, the J gene TRBJ2-3, with TRBD2 matching over 7 bases. Germline values: CDR1 MNHEY, CDR2 SVGAGI. CDR3 length: 13 amino acids.

CDR3 residues: CASSLARGRFQGGYTF. CDR3 sequence (DNA): TGTGCCAGCAGCTTGGCACGGGGCAGGTTCCAGGGGGGCTACACCTTC. The chain combines TRBV5-5 with TRBJ1-2, with a possible D match to TRBD1 (6 bases). Per germline, CDR1 SGHKS and CDR2 YYEKEE (reference sequence). V was trimmed by 0 bases and J by 8 bases, leaving 20 bases between them. CDR3 length equals 16 residues. Based on the CDR3 plus reference TRBV5-5 and TRBJ1-2, the full variable domain is DAGVTQSPTHLIKTRGQQVTLRCSPISGHKSVSWYQQVLGQGPQFIFQYYEKEERGRGNFPDRFSARQFPNYSSELNVNALLLGDSALYLCASSLARGRFQGGYTFGSGTRLTVV.

V usage is TRBV27 and J usage is TRBJ1-4, with D possibly being TRBD1 (6 bases). Germline V gene lookup returns CDR1 MNHEY and CDR2 SMNVEV (reference sequence). The germline V and J ends were trimmed by 5 bases and 6 bases, with 10 bases remaining between them. The CDR3 covers 13 residues. In nucleotides, the CDR3 is TGTGCCAGCAGTCCGAACAGGGATGAAAAACTGTTTTTT. Encoded protein: CASSPNRDEKLFF.